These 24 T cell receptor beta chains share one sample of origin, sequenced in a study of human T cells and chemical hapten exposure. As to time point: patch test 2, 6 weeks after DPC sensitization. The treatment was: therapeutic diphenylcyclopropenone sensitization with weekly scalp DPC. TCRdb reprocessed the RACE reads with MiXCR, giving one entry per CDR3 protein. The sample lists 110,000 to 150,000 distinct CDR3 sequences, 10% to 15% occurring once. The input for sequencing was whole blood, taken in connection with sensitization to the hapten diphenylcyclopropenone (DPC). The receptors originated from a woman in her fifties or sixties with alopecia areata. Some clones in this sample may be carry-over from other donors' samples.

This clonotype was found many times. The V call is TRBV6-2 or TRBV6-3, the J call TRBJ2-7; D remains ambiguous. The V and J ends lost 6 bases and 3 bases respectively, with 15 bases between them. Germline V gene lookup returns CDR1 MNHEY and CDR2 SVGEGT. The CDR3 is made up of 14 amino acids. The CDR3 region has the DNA TGTGCCAGCAGATTCGCTATACCCATCTACGAGCAGTACTTC. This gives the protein CASRFAIPIYEQYF.

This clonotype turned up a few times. CDR3 coding DNA: TGTGCCAGCAGCCGGTCCCAGGGGGCCAAAAACATTCAGTACTTC. This translates into CASSRSQGAKNIQYF. This chain joins TRBV3-1 and TRBJ2-4; TRBD1 is a possible D gene (6 bases). Per the germline V gene, CDR1 is LGHDT and CDR2 is YNNKEL (reference sequence). This CDR3 has 15 residues. V was cut by 4 bases and J by 1 base, with 11 bases left in between.

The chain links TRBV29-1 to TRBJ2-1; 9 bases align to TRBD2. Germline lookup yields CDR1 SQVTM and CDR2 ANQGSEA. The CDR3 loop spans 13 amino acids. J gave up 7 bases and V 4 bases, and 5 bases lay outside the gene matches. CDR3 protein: CSVGGRALNEQFF. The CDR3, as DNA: TGCAGCGTTGGCGGGAGGGCCCTTAATGAGCAGTTCTTC.

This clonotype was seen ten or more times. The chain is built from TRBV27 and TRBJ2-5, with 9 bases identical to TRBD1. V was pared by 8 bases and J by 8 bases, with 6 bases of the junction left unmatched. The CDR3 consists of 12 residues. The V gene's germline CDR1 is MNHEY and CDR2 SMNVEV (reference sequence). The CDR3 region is CASRDRAGTQYF. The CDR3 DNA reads TGTGCCAGCCGGGACAGGGCAGGCACCCAGTACTTC.

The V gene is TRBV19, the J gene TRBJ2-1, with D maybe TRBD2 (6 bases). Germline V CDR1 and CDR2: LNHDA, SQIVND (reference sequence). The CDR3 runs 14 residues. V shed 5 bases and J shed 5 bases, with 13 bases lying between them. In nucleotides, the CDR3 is TGTGCCAGTAGTGACCGGGACTTCAACAATGAGCAGTTCTTC. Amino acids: CASSDRDFNNEQFF.

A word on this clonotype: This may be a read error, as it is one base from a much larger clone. CDR3 DNA: TGTCCCACCAGTGATGGCGGAAGCACAGATACGCAGTATTTT. Translation: CPTSDGGSTDTQYF. This chain joins TRBV24-1 and TRBJ2-3; D is unclear. CDR1 is KGHDR and CDR2 is SFDVKD in the germline V gene. This CDR3 has 14 residues.

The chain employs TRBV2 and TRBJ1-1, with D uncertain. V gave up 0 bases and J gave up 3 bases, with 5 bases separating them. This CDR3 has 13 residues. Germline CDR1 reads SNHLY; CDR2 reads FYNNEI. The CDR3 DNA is TGTGCCAGCAGTGAAGCCTTTGACACTGAAGCTTTCTTT. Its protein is CASSEAFDTEAFF.

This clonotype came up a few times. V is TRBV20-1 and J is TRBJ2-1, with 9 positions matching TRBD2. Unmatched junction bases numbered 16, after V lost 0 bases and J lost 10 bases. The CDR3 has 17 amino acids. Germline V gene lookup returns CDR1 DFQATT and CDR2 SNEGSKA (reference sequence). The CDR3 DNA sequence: TGCAGTGCTAGAGATCATAGGGGACGCGGGAGGGCCGACGAGCAGTTCTTC. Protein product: CSARDHRGRGRADEQFF.

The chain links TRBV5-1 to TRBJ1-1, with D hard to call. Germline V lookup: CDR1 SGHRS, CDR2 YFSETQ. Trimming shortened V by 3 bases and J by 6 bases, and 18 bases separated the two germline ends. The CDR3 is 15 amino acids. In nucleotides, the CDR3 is TGCGCCAGCAGCTCGGGATCGGCGGGGATTCCTGAAGCTTTCTTT. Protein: CASSSGSAGIPEAFF.

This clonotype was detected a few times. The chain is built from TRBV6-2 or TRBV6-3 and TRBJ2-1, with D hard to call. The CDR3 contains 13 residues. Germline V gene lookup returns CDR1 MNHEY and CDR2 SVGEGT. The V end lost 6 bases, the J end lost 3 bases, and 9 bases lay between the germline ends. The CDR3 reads CASSDGYYNEQFF. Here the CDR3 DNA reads TGTGCCAGCAGCGACGGATACTACAATGAGCAGTTCTTC.

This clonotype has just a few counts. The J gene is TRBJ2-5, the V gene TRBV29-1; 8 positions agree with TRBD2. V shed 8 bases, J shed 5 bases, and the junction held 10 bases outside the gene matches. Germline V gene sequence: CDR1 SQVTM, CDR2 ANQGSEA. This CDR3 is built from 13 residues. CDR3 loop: CSPPHAGGETQYF. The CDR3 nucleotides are TGCAGCCCTCCCCATGCGGGAGGTGAGACCCAGTACTTC.

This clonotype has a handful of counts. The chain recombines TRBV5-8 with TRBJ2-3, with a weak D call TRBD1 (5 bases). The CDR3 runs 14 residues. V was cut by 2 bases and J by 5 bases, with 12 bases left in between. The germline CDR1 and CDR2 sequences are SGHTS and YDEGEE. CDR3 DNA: TGTGCCAGCAGCTTCGGCAGGGTGGGAGATACGCAGTATTTT. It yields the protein CASSFGRVGDTQYF.

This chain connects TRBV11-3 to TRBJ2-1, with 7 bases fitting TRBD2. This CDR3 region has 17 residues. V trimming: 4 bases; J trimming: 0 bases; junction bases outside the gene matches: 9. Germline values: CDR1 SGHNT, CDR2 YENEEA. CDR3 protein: CASSSREGGPSYNEQFF. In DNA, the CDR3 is TGTGCCAGCAGCTCCCGTGAGGGAGGGCCCTCCTACAATGAGCAGTTCTTC.

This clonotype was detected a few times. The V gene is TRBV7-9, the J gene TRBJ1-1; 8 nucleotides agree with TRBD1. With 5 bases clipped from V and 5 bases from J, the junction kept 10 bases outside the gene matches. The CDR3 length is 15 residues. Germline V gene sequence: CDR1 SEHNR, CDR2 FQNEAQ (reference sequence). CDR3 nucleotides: TGTGCCAGCAGCCCACGGACAGGGAGAATAACTGAAGCTTTCTTT. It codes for CASSPRTGRITEAFF.

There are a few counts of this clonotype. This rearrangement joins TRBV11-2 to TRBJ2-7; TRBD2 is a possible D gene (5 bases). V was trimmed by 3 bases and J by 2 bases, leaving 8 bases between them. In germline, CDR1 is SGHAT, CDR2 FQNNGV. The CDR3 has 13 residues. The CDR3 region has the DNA TGTGCCAGCAGCTTTGGACTCGCCTACGAGCAGTACTTC. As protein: CASSFGLAYEQYF. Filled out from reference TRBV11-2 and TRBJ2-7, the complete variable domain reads EAGVAQSPRYKIIEKRQSVAFWCNPISGHATLYWYQQILGQGPKLLIQFQNNGVVDDSQLPKDRFSAERLKGVDSTLKIQPAKLEDSAVYLCASSFGLAYEQYFGPGTRLTVT.

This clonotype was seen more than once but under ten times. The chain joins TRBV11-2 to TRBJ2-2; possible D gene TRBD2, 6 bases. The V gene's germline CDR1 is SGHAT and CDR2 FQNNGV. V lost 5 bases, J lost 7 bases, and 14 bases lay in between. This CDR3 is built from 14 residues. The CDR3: CASSPMAGRGELFF. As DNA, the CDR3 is TGTGCCAGCAGCCCCATGGCGGGACGCGGGGAGCTGTTTTTT.

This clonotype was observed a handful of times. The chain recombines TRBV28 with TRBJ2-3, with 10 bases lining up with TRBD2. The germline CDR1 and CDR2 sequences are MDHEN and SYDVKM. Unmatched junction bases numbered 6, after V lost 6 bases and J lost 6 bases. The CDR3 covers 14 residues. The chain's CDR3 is CASRTAGGPDTQYF. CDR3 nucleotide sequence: TGTGCCAGCAGGACAGCGGGAGGGCCGGATACGCAGTATTTT.

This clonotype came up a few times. The CDR3 DNA sequence: TGTGCCAGCAAAATGGGGCTAGCGGGAGTGGGGTCCTACAATGAGCAGTTCTTC. Its protein product is CASKMGLAGVGSYNEQFF. The chain recombines TRBV5-6 with TRBJ2-1; 10 nucleotides line up with TRBD2. The length of the CDR3 is 18 residues. J was trimmed by 1 base and V by 6 bases; bases with no gene match: 13. Germline-derived CDR1 and CDR2 are SGHDT and YYEEEE.

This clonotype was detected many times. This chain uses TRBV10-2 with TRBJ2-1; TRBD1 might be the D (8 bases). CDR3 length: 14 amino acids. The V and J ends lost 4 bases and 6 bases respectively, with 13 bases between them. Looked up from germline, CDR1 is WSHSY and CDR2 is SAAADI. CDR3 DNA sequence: TGCGCCAGCAGTGTGACAGGGGAGGGCAATGAGCAGTTCTTC. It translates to CASSVTGEGNEQFF.

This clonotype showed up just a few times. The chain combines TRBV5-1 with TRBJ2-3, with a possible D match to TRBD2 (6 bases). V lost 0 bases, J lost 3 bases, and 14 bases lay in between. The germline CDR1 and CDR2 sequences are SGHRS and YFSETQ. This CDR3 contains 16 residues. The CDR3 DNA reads TGCGCCAGCAGCTTGGAGACGGGAGTAGGGACAGATACGCAGTATTTT. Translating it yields CASSLETGVGTDTQYF. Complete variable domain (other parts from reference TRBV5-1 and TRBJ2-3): KAGVTQTPRYLIKTRGQQVTLSCSPISGHRSVSWYQQTPGQGLQFLFEYFSETQRNKGNFPGRFSGRQFSNSRSEMNVSTLELGDSALYLCASSLETGVGTDTQYFGPGTRLTVL.

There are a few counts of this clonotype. As DNA, the CDR3 is TGTGCCGGACCTAAACAGCGGAGGCCCCTTTCTTACTACGAGCAGTACTTC. This sequence encodes CAGPKQRRPLSYYEQYF. The chain joins TRBV27 to TRBJ2-7; a weak D match, TRBD2 (5 bases). The V end lost 11 bases, the J end lost 3 bases, and 29 bases lay between the germline ends. The germline V gene has CDR1 MNHEY and CDR2 SMNVEV (reference sequence). The CDR3 is 17 residues long.

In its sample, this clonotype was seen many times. CDR3 DNA sequence: TGTGCCACCAGCAGGGCAGGGGGGACATACGAGCAGTACTTC. This gives the protein CATSRAGGTYEQYF. The gene calls are TRBV15 and TRBJ2-7; a weak D match, TRBD1 (7 bases). V was trimmed by 3 bases and J by 4 bases, leaving 13 bases between them. This CDR3 is built from 14 residues. CDR1 and CDR2 (germline): LNHNV, YYDKDF (reference sequence).

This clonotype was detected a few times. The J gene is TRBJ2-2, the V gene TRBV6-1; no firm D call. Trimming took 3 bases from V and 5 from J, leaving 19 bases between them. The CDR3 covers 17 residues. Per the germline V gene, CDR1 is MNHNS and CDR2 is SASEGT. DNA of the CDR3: TGTGCCAGCAGTGAGGTTCGGAGTTGGGTGGATACCGGGGAGCTGTTTTTT. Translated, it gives CASSEVRSWVDTGELFF.

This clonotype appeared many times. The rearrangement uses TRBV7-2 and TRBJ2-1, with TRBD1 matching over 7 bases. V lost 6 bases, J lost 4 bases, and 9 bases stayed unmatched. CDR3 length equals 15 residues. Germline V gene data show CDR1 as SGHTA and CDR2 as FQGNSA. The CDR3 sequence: CASRTGTDRYNEQFF. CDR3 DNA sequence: TGTGCCAGCAGGACCGGGACAGACAGATACAATGAGCAGTTCTTC.